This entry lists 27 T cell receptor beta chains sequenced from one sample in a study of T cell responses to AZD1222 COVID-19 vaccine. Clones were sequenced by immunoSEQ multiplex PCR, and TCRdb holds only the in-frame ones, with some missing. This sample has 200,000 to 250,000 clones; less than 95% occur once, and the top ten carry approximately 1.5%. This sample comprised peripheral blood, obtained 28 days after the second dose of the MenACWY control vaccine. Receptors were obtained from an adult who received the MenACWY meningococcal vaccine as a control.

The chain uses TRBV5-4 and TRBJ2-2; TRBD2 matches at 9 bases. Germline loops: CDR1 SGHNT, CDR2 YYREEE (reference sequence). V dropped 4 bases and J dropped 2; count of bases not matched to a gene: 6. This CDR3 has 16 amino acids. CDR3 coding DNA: TGTGCCAGCAGCACACAGCGGGGGGATAACACCGGGGAGCTGTTTTTT. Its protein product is CASSTQRGDNTGELFF.

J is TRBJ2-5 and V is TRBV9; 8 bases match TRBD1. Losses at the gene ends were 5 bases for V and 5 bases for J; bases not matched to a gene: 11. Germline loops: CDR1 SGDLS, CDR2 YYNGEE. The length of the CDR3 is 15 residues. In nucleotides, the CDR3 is TGTGCCAGCAGTCATAAACAGACAGGGGTGGAGACCCAGTACTTC. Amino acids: CASSHKQTGVETQYF.

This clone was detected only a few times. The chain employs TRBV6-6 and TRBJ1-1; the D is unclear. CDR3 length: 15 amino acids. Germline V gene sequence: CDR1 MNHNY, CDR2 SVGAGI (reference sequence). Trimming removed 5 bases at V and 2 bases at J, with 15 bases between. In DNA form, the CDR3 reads TGTGCCAGCAGTCCCCTGCTCGGCGCCAACACTGAAGCTTTCTTT. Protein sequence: CASSPLLGANTEAFF.

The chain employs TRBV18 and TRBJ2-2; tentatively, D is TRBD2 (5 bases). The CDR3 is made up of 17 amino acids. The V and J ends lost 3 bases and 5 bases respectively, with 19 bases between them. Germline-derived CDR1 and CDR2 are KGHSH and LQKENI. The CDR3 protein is CASSPISGRPGTGELFF. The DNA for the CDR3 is TGTGCCAGCTCACCGATATCCGGACGACCGGGGACCGGGGAGCTGTTTTTT.

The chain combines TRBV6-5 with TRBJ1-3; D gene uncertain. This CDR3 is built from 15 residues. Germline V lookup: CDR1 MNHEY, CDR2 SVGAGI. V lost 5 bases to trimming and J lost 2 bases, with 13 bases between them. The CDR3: CASSPGPGTGNTIYF. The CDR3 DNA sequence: TGTGCCAGCAGTCCCGGGCCCGGGACTGGAAACACCATATATTTT.

The CDR3 bases are TGTGCCAGCAGTTCCGTGACAGGGACCTACGAGCAGTACTTC. Amino acid sequence: CASSSVTGTYEQYF. The rearrangement uses TRBV28 and TRBJ2-7; 7 bases line up with TRBD1. The trim removed 4 bases at V and 2 bases at J, leaving 5 bases unmatched. The CDR3 contains 14 residues. The V gene's germline CDR1 is MDHEN and CDR2 SYDVKM.

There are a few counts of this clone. Here the CDR3 reads CASRVGARDRNEKLFF. The DNA for the CDR3 is TGTGCCAGCAGGGTGGGGGCTCGAGACCGTAATGAAAAACTGTTTTTT. The chain carries TRBV2 and TRBJ1-4; tentative D call: TRBD1 (6 bases). The V gene's germline CDR1 is SNHLY and CDR2 FYNNEI. V was shortened by 6 bases and J by 4 bases, with 18 bases between the two germline ends. CDR3 size: 16 residues.

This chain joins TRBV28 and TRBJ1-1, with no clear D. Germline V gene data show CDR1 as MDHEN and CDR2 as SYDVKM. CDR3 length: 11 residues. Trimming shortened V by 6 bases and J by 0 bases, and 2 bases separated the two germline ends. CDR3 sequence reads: CASRMNTEAFF. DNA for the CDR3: TGTGCCAGCAGAATGAACACTGAAGCTTTCTTT.

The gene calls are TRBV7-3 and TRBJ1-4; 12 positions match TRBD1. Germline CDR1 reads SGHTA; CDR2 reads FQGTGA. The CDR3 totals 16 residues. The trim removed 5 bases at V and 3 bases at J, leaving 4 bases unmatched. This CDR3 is CASSTGTGGPNEKLFF. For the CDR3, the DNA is TGTGCCAGCAGCACCGGGACAGGGGGCCCTAATGAAAAACTGTTTTTT.

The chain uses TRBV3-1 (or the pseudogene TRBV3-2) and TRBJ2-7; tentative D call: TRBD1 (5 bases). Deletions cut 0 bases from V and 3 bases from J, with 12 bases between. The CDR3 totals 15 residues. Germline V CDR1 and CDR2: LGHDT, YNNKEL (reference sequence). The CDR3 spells CASSQDFTGGYEQYF. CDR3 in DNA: TGTGCCAGCAGCCAAGATTTTACAGGTGGCTACGAGCAGTACTTC.

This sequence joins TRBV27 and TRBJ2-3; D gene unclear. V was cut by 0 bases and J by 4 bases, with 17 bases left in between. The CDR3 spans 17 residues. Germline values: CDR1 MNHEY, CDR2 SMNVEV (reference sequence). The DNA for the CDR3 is TGTGCCAGCAGTTTATCGAAGGCGCTCCCCCGGGCAGATACGCAGTATTTT. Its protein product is CASSLSKALPRADTQYF.

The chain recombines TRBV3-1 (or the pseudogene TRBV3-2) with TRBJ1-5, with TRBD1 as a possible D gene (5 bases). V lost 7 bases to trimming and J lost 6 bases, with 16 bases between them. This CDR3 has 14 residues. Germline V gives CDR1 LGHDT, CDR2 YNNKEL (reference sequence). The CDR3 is CASMLGVLGQPQHF. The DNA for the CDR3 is TGTGCCAGCATGCTGGGGGTCCTAGGTCAGCCCCAGCATTTT.

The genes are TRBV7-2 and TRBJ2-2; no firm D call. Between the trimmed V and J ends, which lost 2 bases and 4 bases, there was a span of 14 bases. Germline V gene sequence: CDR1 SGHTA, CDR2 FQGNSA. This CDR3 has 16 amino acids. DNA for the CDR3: TGTGCCAGCAGCTTAAGACCCTCAGGATTCACCGGGGAGCTGTTTTTT. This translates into CASSLRPSGFTGELFF.

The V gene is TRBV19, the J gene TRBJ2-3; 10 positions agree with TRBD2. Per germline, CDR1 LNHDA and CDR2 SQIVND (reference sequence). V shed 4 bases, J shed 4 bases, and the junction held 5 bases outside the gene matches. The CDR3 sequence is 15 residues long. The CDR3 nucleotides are TGTGCCAGTAGTACTCGGACTAGCGGAGCAGATACGCAGTATTTT. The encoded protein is CASSTRTSGADTQYF.

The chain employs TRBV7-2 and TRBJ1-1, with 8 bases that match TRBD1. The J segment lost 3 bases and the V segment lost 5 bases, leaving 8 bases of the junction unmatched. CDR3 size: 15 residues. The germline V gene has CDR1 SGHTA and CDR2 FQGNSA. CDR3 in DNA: TGTGCCAGCAGCCCTAGGACAGGGATGGACACTGAAGCTTTCTTT. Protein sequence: CASSPRTGMDTEAFF.

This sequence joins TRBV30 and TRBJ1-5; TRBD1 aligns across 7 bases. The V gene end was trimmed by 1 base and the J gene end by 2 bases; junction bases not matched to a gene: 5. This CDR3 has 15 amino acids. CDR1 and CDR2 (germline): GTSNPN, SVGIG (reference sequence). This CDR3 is CAWSGGQGGNQPQHF. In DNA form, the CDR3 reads TGTGCCTGGAGTGGGGGCCAGGGGGGCAATCAGCCCCAGCATTTT.

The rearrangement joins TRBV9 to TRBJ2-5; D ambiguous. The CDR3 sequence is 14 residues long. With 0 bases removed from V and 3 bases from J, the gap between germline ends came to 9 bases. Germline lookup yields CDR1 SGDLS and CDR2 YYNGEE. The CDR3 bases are TGTGCCAGCAGCGTAGAGGCGGCAAAAGAGACCCAGTACTTC. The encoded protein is CASSVEAAKETQYF.

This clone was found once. This CDR3 reads CASSLTGNNSPLHF. CDR3 nucleotide sequence: TGTGCCAGCAGCCTGACAGGGAATAATTCACCCCTCCACTTT. The J gene is TRBJ1-6, the V gene TRBV7-3, with 7 positions matching TRBD1. The germline V gene encodes CDR1 SGHTA and CDR2 FQGTGA. V shed 5 bases and J 5 bases; nucleotides not matched to a gene: 3. The CDR3 covers 14 residues.

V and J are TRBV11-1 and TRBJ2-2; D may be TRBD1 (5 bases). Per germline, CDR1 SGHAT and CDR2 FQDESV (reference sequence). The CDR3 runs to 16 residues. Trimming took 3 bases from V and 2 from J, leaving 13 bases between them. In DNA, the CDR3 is TGTGCCAGCAGCTTCCAGGGTTTTTCCAACACCGGGGAGCTGTTTTTT. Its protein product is CASSFQGFSNTGELFF.

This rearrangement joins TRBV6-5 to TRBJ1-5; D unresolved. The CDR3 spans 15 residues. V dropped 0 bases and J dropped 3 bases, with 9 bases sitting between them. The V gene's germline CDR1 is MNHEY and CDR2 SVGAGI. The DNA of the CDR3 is TGTGCCAGCAGTTACTCGAGTAGTAACAATCAGCCCCAGCATTTT. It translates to CASSYSSSNNQPQHF.

CDR3 amino acids: CASSPGQEPYEQYF. The CDR3 DNA sequence: TGTGCCAGCTCACCGGGACAGGAGCCCTACGAGCAGTACTTC. The V call is TRBV18, the J call TRBJ2-7, with 8 positions matching TRBD1. This CDR3 spans 14 amino acids. The V gene end was trimmed by 3 bases and the J gene end by 2 bases; junction bases not matched to a gene: 3. Germline V gene lookup returns CDR1 KGHSH and CDR2 LQKENI.

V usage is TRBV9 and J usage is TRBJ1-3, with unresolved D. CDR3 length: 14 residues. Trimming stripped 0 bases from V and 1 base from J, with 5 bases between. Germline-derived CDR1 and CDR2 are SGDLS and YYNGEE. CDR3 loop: CASSVGESGNTIYF. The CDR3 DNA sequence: TGTGCCAGCAGCGTAGGGGAGTCTGGAAACACCATATATTTT.

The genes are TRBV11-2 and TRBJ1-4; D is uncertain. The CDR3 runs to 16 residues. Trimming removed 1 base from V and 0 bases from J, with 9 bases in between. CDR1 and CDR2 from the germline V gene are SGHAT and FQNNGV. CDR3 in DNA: TGTGCCAGCAGCTTAGGGACCAATCCAACTAATGAAAAACTGTTTTTT. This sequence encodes CASSLGTNPTNEKLFF.

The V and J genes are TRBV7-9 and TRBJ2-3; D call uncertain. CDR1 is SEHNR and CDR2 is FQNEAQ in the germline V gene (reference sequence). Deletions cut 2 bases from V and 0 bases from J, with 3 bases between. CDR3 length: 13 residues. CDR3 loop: CASSLHSTDTQYF. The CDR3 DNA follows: TGTGCCAGCAGCTTACATAGCACAGATACGCAGTATTTT.

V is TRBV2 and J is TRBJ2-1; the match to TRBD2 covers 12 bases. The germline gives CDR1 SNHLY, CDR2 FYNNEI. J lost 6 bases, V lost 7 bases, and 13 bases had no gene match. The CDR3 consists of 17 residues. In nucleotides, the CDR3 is TGTGCCAGCACCCGAACTAGCGGGGGGACCTCGGTCAATGAGCAGTTCTTC. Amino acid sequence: CASTRTSGGTSVNEQFF. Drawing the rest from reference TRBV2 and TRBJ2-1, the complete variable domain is EPEVTQTPSHQVTQMGQEVILRCVPISNHLYFYWYRQILGQKVEFLVSFYNNEISEKSEIFDDQFSVERPDGSNFTLKIRSTKLEDSAMYFCASTRTSGGTSVNEQFFGPGTRLTVL.

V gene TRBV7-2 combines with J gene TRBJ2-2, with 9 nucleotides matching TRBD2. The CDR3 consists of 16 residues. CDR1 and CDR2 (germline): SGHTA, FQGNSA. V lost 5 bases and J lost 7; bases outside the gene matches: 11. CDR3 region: CASSRRLAVRIGELFF. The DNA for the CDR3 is TGTGCCAGCAGCCGCCGACTAGCGGTCCGGATCGGGGAGCTGTTTTTT.

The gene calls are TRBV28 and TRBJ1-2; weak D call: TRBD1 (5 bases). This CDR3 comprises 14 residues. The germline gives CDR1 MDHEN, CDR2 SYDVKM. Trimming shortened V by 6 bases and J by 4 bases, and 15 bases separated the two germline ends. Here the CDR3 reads CASSPAGGGYGYTF. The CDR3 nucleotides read TGTGCCAGCAGCCCCGCCGGGGGGGGCTATGGCTACACCTTC.